Here is one T cell receptor beta chain with its context. This entry belongs to a study of CD8 T cells in Susac syndrome. TCR beta from blood CD8+ and CD4+ T cells was sequenced. TEMRA cells were FACS-enriched, while CD8+ and CD4+ T cells were negatively isolated. Germline assignment: CDR1 MDHEN and CDR2 SYDVKM. The CDR3 has 15 amino acids. V was trimmed by 6 bases and J by 3 bases, leaving 14 bases between them. With random hexamers, reverse transcription was performed on about 0.45 to 1 ug of RNA. The amplification used immunoSEQ multiplex PCR on TCR beta CDR3; it spanned 54 Vbeta and 13 Jbeta. A single record per CDR3 protein comes from TCRdb applying MiXCR to the immunoSEQ multiplex PCR reads. Of approximately 80,000 distinct CDR3 sequences in the sample, more than 85% were seen once.

The receptor was derived from a human donor with multiple sclerosis. Sample: CD8+ T cells from PBMCs. The chain couples TRBV28 to TRBJ1-4; D is ambiguous. CDR3 sequence (DNA): TGTGCCAGCAGCCTGGAGGGAAGAGCTAATGAAAAACTGTTTTTT. Translated: CASSLEGRANEKLFF.